The 30 T cell receptor beta chains in this list originate from one sample, sequenced in a study of T cell responses to AZD1222 COVID-19 vaccine. Using immunoSEQ multiplex PCR, the repertoire was profiled, and TCRdb retains in-frame clones only, with some absent. The sample carries under 150,000 clones, about 94% recorded once. Sequenced here: peripheral blood, sampled on day 0 of AZD1222 vaccination. Every receptor here comes from an adult in good health.

This chain links TRBV3-1 (or the pseudogene TRBV3-2) with TRBJ2-3, with 7 bases lining up with TRBD1. The V segment lost 3 bases and the J segment 2 bases; nucleotides outside the gene matches: 5. CDR3 length: 15 residues. Germline lookup yields CDR1 LGHDT and CDR2 YNNKEL (reference sequence). In nucleotides, the CDR3 is TGTGCCAGCAGCCACCGGGACAGATTCACAGATACGCAGTATTTT. Protein product: CASSHRDRFTDTQYF.

V usage is TRBV9 and J usage is TRBJ2-1; 7 bases match TRBD2. The CDR3 length is 14 residues. CDR1 and CDR2 from the germline V gene are SGDLS and YYNGEE. The V gene end was trimmed by 0 bases and the J gene end by 5 bases; junction bases not matched to a gene: 2. As DNA, the CDR3 is TGTGCCAGCAGCGTAGGGAGCGGGGACAATGAGCAGTTCTTC. Protein sequence: CASSVGSGDNEQFF.

The rearrangement joins TRBV19 to TRBJ1-1; 7 bases are a match to TRBD1. This CDR3 has 12 amino acids. From germline, CDR1 is LNHDA and CDR2 SQIVND (reference sequence). V lost 10 bases and J lost 4; bases outside the gene matches: 6. CDR3 bases: TGTGCCACCAGACAGGGCCGCACTGAAGCTTTCTTT. It yields the protein CATRQGRTEAFF.

This chain connects TRBV29-1 to TRBJ2-7, with D possibly TRBD2 on 6 matching bases. The ends were cut back, 6 bases at V and 6 bases at J, with 15 bases in the middle. Looked up from germline, CDR1 is SQVTM and CDR2 is ANQGSEA. CDR3 length equals 12 residues. The CDR3 loop is CSVNRDSPEQYF. In nucleotides, the CDR3 is TGCAGCGTCAACCGGGACTCCCCCGAGCAGTACTTC.

The rearrangement joins TRBV2 to TRBJ2-2, with 9 bases lining up with TRBD2. This CDR3 is 13 amino acids long. Losses at the gene ends were 8 bases for V and 5 bases for J; bases not matched to a gene: 3. Germline V gene lookup returns CDR1 SNHLY and CDR2 FYNNEI. Here the CDR3 DNA reads TGTGCCAGCCGGCGGGAGGGTACCGGGGAGCTGTTTTTT. This sequence encodes CASRREGTGELFF.

This clone came up once. The CDR3 DNA reads TGTGCCAGCAGCTTAGCTGACAGACTAGGGTATGGCTACACCTTC. Its protein product is CASSLADRLGYGYTF. V and J are TRBV7-2 and TRBJ1-2; weak D call: TRBD1 (5 bases). The CDR3 has 15 amino acids. V lost 0 bases and J lost 5, with 13 bases in between. Germline-derived CDR1 and CDR2 are SGHTA and FQGNSA.

J is TRBJ1-3 and V is TRBV5-8, with D hard to call. The ends were cut back, 0 bases at V and 0 bases at J, with 7 bases in the middle. The CDR3 sequence is 15 residues long. Germline lookup yields CDR1 SGHTS and CDR2 YDEGEE. CDR3 nucleotide sequence: TGTGCCAGCAGCTTGGGGCGGCTCTCTGGAAACACCATATATTTT. It yields the protein CASSLGRLSGNTIYF. The variable domain in full, completed from reference TRBV5-8 and TRBJ1-3, reads EAGVTQSPTHLIKTRGQQATLRCSPISGHTSVYWYQQALGLGLQFLLWYDEGEERNRGNFPPRFSGRQFPNYSSELNVNALELEDSALYLCASSLGRLSGNTIYFGEGSWLTVV.

V gene TRBV5-1 combines with J gene TRBJ2-7; TRBD1 matches at 8 bases. Trimming removed 4 bases from V and 1 base from J; junction bases left unmatched: 13. The CDR3 has 17 amino acids. The germline gives CDR1 SGHRS, CDR2 YFSETQ. The CDR3 bases are TGCGCCAGCAGCCTTATCCCAGGACAGGGTGGGTCCTACGAGCAGTACTTC. It specifies CASSLIPGQGGSYEQYF. The full variable domain, rest sourced from reference TRBV5-1 and TRBJ2-7, is KAGVTQTPRYLIKTRGQQVTLSCSPISGHRSVSWYQQTPGQGLQFLFEYFSETQRNKGNFPGRFSGRQFSNSRSEMNVSTLELGDSALYLCASSLIPGQGGSYEQYFGPGTRLTVT.

V and J are TRBV2 and TRBJ2-3; TRBD1 agrees at 7 bases. The CDR3 length is 17 residues. Germline V gene sequence: CDR1 SNHLY, CDR2 FYNNEI. V was pared by 6 bases and J by 3 bases, with 15 bases of the junction left unmatched. CDR3 loop: CASRQRAQGVMTDTQYF. CDR3 in DNA: TGTGCCAGCAGGCAACGGGCCCAGGGGGTGATGACAGATACGCAGTATTTT.

CDR3 in DNA: TGTGCCAGCAGTTTATCTGTCGCGACAGCGGCCTCCTACGAGCAGTACTTC. Encoded protein: CASSLSVATAASYEQYF. V and J are TRBV27 and TRBJ2-7; the D call may be TRBD1 or TRBD2 (5 bases each). Trimming removed 0 bases from V and 0 bases from J, with 15 bases in between. The CDR3 totals 17 residues. CDR1 and CDR2 (germline): MNHEY, SMNVEV (reference sequence).

This chain links TRBV30 with TRBJ1-4, with no clear D. The CDR3 is 12 amino acids. The V end lost 2 bases, the J end lost 7 bases, and 8 bases lay between the germline ends. Germline CDR1 reads GTSNPN; CDR2 reads SVGIG (reference sequence). The CDR3 sequence is CAWSLVGEKLFF. The CDR3, as DNA: TGTGCCTGGAGTCTGGTGGGTGAAAAACTGTTTTTT.

The V and J genes are TRBV5-1 and TRBJ2-1; TRBD1 matches 8 bases. This CDR3 has 13 residues. Germline values: CDR1 SGHRS, CDR2 YFSETQ. The V gene end was trimmed by 4 bases and the J gene end by 10 bases; junction bases not matched to a gene: 7. The CDR3 DNA reads TGCGCCAGCAGCAGAGACAGGGGAGAAGAGCAGTTCTTC. Its protein is CASSRDRGEEQFF. Based on the CDR3 plus reference TRBV5-1 and TRBJ2-1, the full variable domain is KAGVTQTPRYLIKTRGQQVTLSCSPISGHRSVSWYQQTPGQGLQFLFEYFSETQRNKGNFPGRFSGRQFSNSRSEMNVSTLELGDSALYLCASSRDRGEEQFFGPGTRLTVL.

The V and J genes are TRBV11-3 and TRBJ2-7; 9 bases are shared with TRBD2. The germline CDR1 and CDR2 sequences are SGHNT and YENEEA. This CDR3 comprises 13 residues. J gave up 6 bases and V 5 bases, and 5 bases lay outside the gene matches. The CDR3 spells CASSPGLALEQYF. CDR3 sequence (DNA): TGTGCCAGCAGCCCGGGACTAGCTCTCGAGCAGTACTTC.

This clone occurred once. The rearrangement uses TRBV30 and TRBJ2-5; D might be TRBD1 (5 bases). V was cut by 2 bases and J by 0 bases, with 10 bases left in between. Germline V gene sequence: CDR1 GTSNPN, CDR2 SVGIG (reference sequence). CDR3 length: 14 amino acids. The CDR3 DNA reads TGTGCCTGGAGTTTGGCAGGGTACCAAGAGACCCAGTACTTC. Translating gives CAWSLAGYQETQYF.

The chain recombines TRBV6-5 with TRBJ1-1; no reliable D call. Trimming cost V 8 bases and J 5 bases, with 21 bases left between them. CDR1 is MNHEY, CDR2 SVGAGI, per germline. CDR3 size: 15 residues. In DNA, the CDR3 is TGTGCCAGCGTGCAGTCCCTGGCCCCGCGAACTGAAGCTTTCTTT. Translating it yields CASVQSLAPRTEAFF.

V is TRBV7-9 and J is TRBJ1-5; no clear D. Trimming cost V 2 bases and J 2 bases, with 7 bases left between them. The germline gives CDR1 SEHNR, CDR2 FQNEAQ (reference sequence). CDR3 length: 14 residues. The CDR3 region is CASSLSGGNQPQHF. CDR3 DNA: TGTGCCAGCAGCTTATCTGGAGGCAATCAGCCCCAGCATTTT.

This clone appeared a single time. The chain uses TRBV20-1 and TRBJ1-3; no definite D call. The CDR3 runs 14 residues. Germline values: CDR1 DFQATT, CDR2 SNEGSKA (reference sequence). The V end was cut by 3 bases, the J end by 2 bases, with 11 bases between. CDR3 sequence: CSASLISAGNTIYF. For the CDR3, the DNA is TGCAGTGCTAGTCTGATTTCGGCTGGAAACACCATATATTTT.

This chain links TRBV27 with TRBJ2-7, with 7 positions matching TRBD2. This CDR3 spans 14 amino acids. Germline trimming cut 2 bases from V and 3 bases from J; bases unmatched to any gene: 4. CDR1 is MNHEY, CDR2 SMNVEV, per germline (reference sequence). This CDR3 is CASSLGRGNYEQYF. CDR3 coding DNA: TGTGCCAGCAGTTTAGGGCGGGGGAACTACGAGCAGTACTTC.

The rearrangement links TRBV19 to TRBJ1-3; D remains ambiguous. Trimming pared 7 bases from V and 0 bases from J, leaving 10 bases between. The CDR3 totals 14 residues. Germline lookup yields CDR1 LNHDA and CDR2 SQIVND (reference sequence). The CDR3 is CASIGSFSGNTIYF. The CDR3 DNA follows: TGTGCCAGTATAGGCTCGTTCTCTGGAAACACCATATATTTT.

The V call is TRBV19, the J call TRBJ2-1, with TRBD2 matching over 8 bases. With 5 bases clipped from V and 2 bases from J, the junction kept 5 bases outside the gene matches. Germline V lookup: CDR1 LNHDA, CDR2 SQIVND (reference sequence). This CDR3 is 15 amino acids long. CDR3 sequence reads: CASSLLGLAYNEQFF. CDR3 DNA sequence: TGTGCCAGTAGTTTATTGGGACTAGCCTACAATGAGCAGTTCTTC.

This chain uses TRBV9 with TRBJ2-7; D possibly corresponds to TRBD2 (5 bases). Germline V lookup: CDR1 SGDLS, CDR2 YYNGEE. Between the trimmed V and J ends, which lost 3 bases and 4 bases, there was a span of 14 bases. The length of the CDR3 is 14 residues. The CDR3 DNA reads TGTGCCAGCAGCGCCACTACTAGTATGTACGAGCAGTACTTC. Translation: CASSATTSMYEQYF.

The V and J genes are TRBV19 and TRBJ1-1; D ambiguous. Trimming took 5 bases from V and 8 from J, leaving 15 bases between them. The CDR3 contains 13 residues. The germline V gene encodes CDR1 LNHDA and CDR2 SQIVND (reference sequence). CDR3 nucleotide sequence: TGTGCCAGTAGTCCCTCTGGAAGAGAGGAAGCTTTCTTT. Translated: CASSPSGREEAFF.

CDR3 sequence (DNA): TGTGCCAGCAGCCGCCTTAACTTGAACACTGAAGCTTTCTTT. It specifies CASSRLNLNTEAFF. The V gene is TRBV11-2, the J gene TRBJ1-1; D gene unclear. V lost 5 bases and J lost 0, with 10 bases in between. Germline assignment: CDR1 SGHAT and CDR2 FQNNGV. This CDR3 comprises 14 residues.

The chain uses TRBV27 and TRBJ2-3; D unclear. The germline V and J ends were trimmed by 3 bases and 7 bases, with 11 bases remaining between them. The CDR3 sequence is 13 residues long. Germline V gene lookup returns CDR1 MNHEY and CDR2 SMNVEV (reference sequence). CDR3 sequence (DNA): TGTGCCAGCAGTTTTGGCTCCCAATATACGCAGTATTTT. Translation gives CASSFGSQYTQYF.

V gene TRBV18 combines with J gene TRBJ1-2, with 8 nucleotides matching TRBD1. The CDR3 covers 13 residues. The germline gives CDR1 KGHSH, CDR2 LQKENI. V lost 5 bases and J lost 6; bases outside the gene matches: 5. In nucleotides, the CDR3 is TGTGCCAGCTCAAGCGACAGGGGTGATGGCTACACCTTC. It yields the protein CASSSDRGDGYTF.

The V and J genes are TRBV6-5 and TRBJ1-2; a weak D match, TRBD1 (6 bases). Germline values: CDR1 MNHEY, CDR2 SVGAGI. Trimming removed 0 bases from V and 4 bases from J, with 12 bases in between. The CDR3 runs to 15 residues. The CDR3 region is CASSYSADRIYGYTF. CDR3 nucleotide sequence: TGTGCCAGCAGTTACTCGGCGGACAGAATCTATGGCTACACCTTC.

The genes are TRBV24-1 and TRBJ2-3; D is possibly TRBD2 (6 bases). Trimming removed 7 bases at V and 4 bases at J, with 20 bases between. The CDR3 runs to 16 residues. Germline values: CDR1 KGHDR, CDR2 SFDVKD. The CDR3 spells CATSPSSGGNADTQYF. CDR3 in DNA: TGTGCCACCAGCCCGTCAAGCGGAGGGAACGCAGATACGCAGTATTTT.

The genes are TRBV7-8 and TRBJ2-7; 7 bases agree with TRBD1. Losses at the gene ends were 5 bases for V and 2 bases for J; bases not matched to a gene: 6. The CDR3 covers 14 residues. The germline V gene encodes CDR1 SGHVS and CDR2 FQNEAQ. This CDR3 reads CASSLTGTAYEQYF. The DNA for the CDR3 is TGTGCCAGCAGCCTTACCGGGACAGCCTACGAGCAGTACTTC.

The chain joins TRBV30 to TRBJ1-1; D unresolved. Per germline, CDR1 GTSNPN and CDR2 SVGIG (reference sequence). V was shortened by 2 bases and J by 0 bases, with 28 bases between the two germline ends. This CDR3 region has 20 residues. CDR3 nucleotides: TGTGCCTGGAGTTGGGGAGGTAAAGTGCTCCACTCCAAAGTGAACACTGAAGCTTTCTTT. It yields the protein CAWSWGGKVLHSKVNTEAFF. Supplemented by reference TRBV30 and TRBJ1-1, the full variable domain reads SQTIHQWPATLVQPVGSPLSLECTVEGTSNPNLYWYRQAAGRGLQLLFYSVGIGQISSEVPQNLSASRPQDRQFILSSKKLLLSDSGFYLCAWSWGGKVLHSKVNTEAFFGQGTRLTVV.

The chain has TRBV7-2 and TRBJ2-3; 9 bases match TRBD2. The length of the CDR3 is 18 residues. Germline V gene sequence: CDR1 SGHTA, CDR2 FQGNSA. Trimming at V came to 6 bases and at J to 6 bases, leaving 19 bases not matched to a gene. CDR3 bases: TGTGCCAGCAGGTACCAGCCACTCCCGGGACTAGCAACTGATACGCAGTATTTT. Protein product: CASRYQPLPGLATDTQYF.